The 22 T cell receptor beta chains presented below share a single source sample, sequenced in a study of shared clonotypes between healthy human individuals. Produced via immunoSEQ multiplex PCR; TCRdb's table is partial and in-frame only. The table has a few million clones, 85% to 95% seen once. The sequenced material came from naive CD4+ T cells from PBMCs. Subset of the sample: CD45RA+ positively selected. The receptors derive from a man younger than 35 in good health. Some clones in this sample may be carry-over from other donors' samples.

This rearrangement joins TRBV5-1 to TRBJ1-2, with D unclear. The germline V gene encodes CDR1 SGHRS and CDR2 YFSETQ. This CDR3 comprises 15 residues. V dropped 4 bases and J dropped 6 bases, with 19 bases sitting between them. The CDR3 reads CASSPGLDRVHGYTF. CDR3 DNA: TGCGCCAGCAGCCCCGGCCTGGACCGGGTCCATGGCTACACCTTC.

This clone was seen more than once but under ten times. The same CDR3 can be traced to other DNA sequences in this sample. Written as DNA, the CDR3 is TGCGCCAGCAGCTTGGGGTCAGCAACTAATGAAAAACTGTTTTTT. It translates to CASSLGSATNEKLFF. V is TRBV5-1 and J is TRBJ1-4, with unresolved D. CDR3 length equals 15 residues. Looked up from germline, CDR1 is SGHRS and CDR2 is YFSETQ. V was trimmed by 0 bases and J by 0 bases, leaving 6 bases between them.

Comment on this clone: Different DNA sequences within this sample yield the same CDR3. The chain recombines TRBV15 with TRBJ2-5; the D is unclear. In germline, CDR1 is LNHNV, CDR2 YYDKDF (reference sequence). Trimming pared 0 bases from V and 2 bases from J, leaving 4 bases between. This CDR3 spans 13 amino acids. CDR3 DNA: TGTGCCACCAGCAGAGATCGACAAGAGACCCAGTACTTC. Its protein is CATSRDRQETQYF.

The chain combines TRBV25-1 with TRBJ2-2, with D possibly TRBD1 on 6 matching bases. This CDR3 contains 16 residues. Germline CDR1 reads MGHDK; CDR2 reads SYGVNS. V lost 3 bases and J 4 bases, leaving 15 bases between the germline ends. The CDR3 DNA follows: TGTGCCAGCAGTGATCTGAGGACAGAGGGCACCGGGGAGCTGTTTTTT. It codes for CASSDLRTEGTGELFF.

With respect to this clone: Distinct nucleotide sequences in the sample also encode this CDR3. The rearrangement links TRBV2 to TRBJ2-1; maybe TRBD2 (6 bases). This CDR3 comprises 11 residues. Per germline, CDR1 SNHLY and CDR2 FYNNEI. Trimming cost V 3 bases and J 9 bases, with 6 bases left between them. CDR3 nucleotides: TGTGCCAGCAGTGAGGGGGGTGAGCAGTTCTTC. It yields the protein CASSEGGEQFF.

J is TRBJ1-3 and V is TRBV6-1; no clear D gene. The V end was cut by 0 bases, the J end by 0 bases, with 9 bases between. Per the germline V gene, CDR1 is MNHNS and CDR2 is SASEGT. There are 16 residues in the CDR3. The CDR3 loop is CASSEAYPLSGNTIYF. CDR3 coding DNA: TGTGCCAGCAGTGAAGCATACCCCCTCTCTGGAAACACCATATATTTT.

This chain links TRBV18 with TRBJ2-7; TRBD1 matches at 7 bases. The CDR3 covers 14 residues. With 3 bases clipped from V and 5 bases from J, the junction kept 7 bases outside the gene matches. Germline CDR1 is KGHSH and CDR2 is LQKENI. DNA for the CDR3: TGTGCCAGCTCACCTCAGACAGGGTATGACGAGCAGTACTTC. As protein: CASSPQTGYDEQYF.

This clone was found a few times. The chain employs TRBV30 and TRBJ1-2; 9 nucleotides agree with TRBD1. With 5 bases clipped from V and 2 bases from J, the junction kept 3 bases outside the gene matches. The CDR3 spans 13 residues. From germline, CDR1 is GTSNPN and CDR2 SVGIG (reference sequence). The CDR3 DNA sequence: TGTGCCTGGGGGGGACAGGGAAACTATGGCTACACCTTC. Amino acids: CAWGGQGNYGYTF. The full variable domain, its missing parts supplied by reference TRBV30 and TRBJ1-2, is SQTIHQWPATLVQPVGSPLSLECTVEGTSNPNLYWYRQAAGRGLQLLFYSVGIGQISSEVPQNLSASRPQDRQFILSSKKLLLSDSGFYLCAWGGQGNYGYTFGSGTRLTVV.

This chain joins TRBV6-6 and TRBJ2-7; the D is unclear. Germline CDR1 MNHNY, CDR2 SVGAGI (reference sequence). This CDR3 spans 13 amino acids. V lost 4 bases to trimming and J lost 2 bases, with 9 bases between them. The CDR3, as DNA: TGTGCCAGCAGTTTTTGGGCCACCTACGAGCAGTACTTC. Protein: CASSFWATYEQYF.

Comments on this clone: This specimen includes other DNA sequences encoding the same CDR3. The rearrangement links TRBV20-1 to TRBJ2-7; no clear D. This CDR3 has 11 residues. Germline V gene data show CDR1 as DFQATT and CDR2 as SNEGSKA (reference sequence). Trimming removed 0 bases at V and 3 bases at J, with 3 bases between. Here the CDR3 DNA reads TGCAGTGCTAGAGATTACTACGAGCAGTACTTC. Protein product: CSARDYYEQYF.

The chain is built from TRBV7-2 and TRBJ1-6; D is unresolved. This CDR3 is built from 14 residues. Trimming took 5 bases from V and 3 from J, leaving 8 bases between them. Looked up from germline, CDR1 is SGHTA and CDR2 is FQGNSA. This CDR3 reads CASSPNFYNSPLHF. The DNA of the CDR3 is TGTGCCAGCAGCCCCAATTTCTATAATTCACCCCTCCACTTT.

This chain uses TRBV2 with TRBJ2-2, with 7 bases that match TRBD2. Germline-derived CDR1 and CDR2 are SNHLY and FYNNEI. The V and J ends lost 7 bases and 7 bases, in that order; junction bases with no gene match: 12. This CDR3 region has 15 residues. CDR3 protein: CASTASGVVYGELFF. The CDR3 nucleotides are TGTGCCAGCACGGCTAGCGGCGTCGTTTACGGGGAGCTGTTTTTT.

The rearrangement links TRBV5-4 to TRBJ2-3, with 15 bases aligning to TRBD2. This CDR3 spans 18 amino acids. Germline-derived CDR1 and CDR2 are SGHNT and YYREEE (reference sequence). The ends lost 3 bases at V and 0 bases at J; junction bases unmatched: 5. The CDR3 nucleotides read TGTGCCAGCAGCTCCGGACTAGCGGGGGGGGACAGCACAGATACGCAGTATTTT. It yields the protein CASSSGLAGGDSTDTQYF.

This chain joins TRBV28 and TRBJ1-2; no clear D gene. The CDR3 runs 15 residues. V lost 5 bases, J lost 6 bases, and 19 bases lay in between. Germline CDR1 reads MDHEN; CDR2 reads SYDVKM. The CDR3 DNA sequence: TGTGCCAGCAGTAGCTTGGCCAGGCCGTCCAATGGCTACACCTTC. Protein sequence: CASSSLARPSNGYTF.

As regards this clone: At the DNA level, this CDR3 is encoded by other sequences in the same sample as well. The rearrangement uses TRBV5-1 and TRBJ2-1; TRBD1 matches 8 bases. Germline values: CDR1 SGHRS, CDR2 YFSETQ. V lost 3 bases and J lost 5; bases outside the gene matches: 7. This CDR3 has 15 amino acids. The CDR3 is CASSSGTGGDNEQFF. For the CDR3, the DNA is TGCGCCAGCAGCTCCGGGACAGGAGGCGACAATGAGCAGTTCTTC.

V and J are TRBV14 and TRBJ2-4; D uncertain. Germline CDR1 reads SGHDN; CDR2 reads FVKESK. This CDR3 contains 13 residues. V was cut by 1 base and J by 2 bases, with 3 bases left in between. The CDR3: CASSQASKNIQYF. The CDR3 DNA is TGTGCCAGCAGCCAAGCATCCAAAAACATTCAGTACTTC.

V gene TRBV4-1 combines with J gene TRBJ2-2, with TRBD1 matching over 9 bases. V trimming: 4 bases; J trimming: 3 bases; junction bases outside the gene matches: 6. This CDR3 has 16 residues. CDR1 is MGHRA and CDR2 is YSYEKL in the germline V gene. The CDR3 region is CASSRPDRGYTGELFF. CDR3 DNA: TGCGCCAGCAGCCGTCCGGACAGGGGATACACCGGGGAGCTGTTTTTT.

The CDR3 bases are TGTGCCAGCAGGGGGGCCAATTCAATCTACGAGCAGTACTTC. Translation: CASRGANSIYEQYF. This chain uses TRBV6-1 with TRBJ2-7; D might be TRBD1 (6 bases). CDR1 is MNHNS and CDR2 is SASEGT in the germline V gene. V was shortened by 6 bases and J by 3 bases, with 15 bases between the two germline ends. This CDR3 region has 14 residues.

This rearrangement joins TRBV5-5 to TRBJ2-6, with no clear D. Trimming took 4 bases from V and 2 from J, leaving 13 bases between them. Germline loops: CDR1 SGHKS, CDR2 YYEKEE (reference sequence). The CDR3 is 16 residues long. CDR3: CASSRSPSPGANVLTF. As DNA, the CDR3 is TGTGCCAGCAGCCGATCACCATCCCCTGGGGCCAACGTCCTGACTTTC.

V gene TRBV7-9 combines with J gene TRBJ2-1; 11 positions match TRBD1. Germline V gene lookup returns CDR1 SEHNR and CDR2 FQNEAQ (reference sequence). CDR3 length: 16 residues. The J segment lost 3 bases and the V segment lost 3 bases, leaving 4 bases of the junction unmatched. CDR3 in DNA: TGTGCCAGCAGCTTTTCGGGACAGGGGGTCTACAATGAGCAGTTCTTC. Translating gives CASSFSGQGVYNEQFF.

This chain connects TRBV21-1 to TRBJ2-5; TRBD1 was called by the table and not checked on the DNA. TRBV21-1 is deemed a pseudogene. This CDR3 has 13 amino acids. The CDR3 DNA reads as TGTGCCAGCAGCGAACAGGGGGCAGAGACCCAGTACTTC. It translates to CASSEQGAETQYF.

V gene TRBV15 combines with J gene TRBJ2-1; 8 nucleotides align to TRBD2. Trimming took 3 bases from V and 6 from J; bases not matched to a gene: 13. The CDR3 totals 17 residues. Germline CDR1 is LNHNV and CDR2 is YYDKDF (reference sequence). The chain's CDR3 is CATSRAVGLAGTNEQFF. CDR3 nucleotide sequence: TGTGCCACCAGCAGGGCCGTGGGGCTAGCGGGCACCAATGAGCAGTTCTTC.